A selection of T cell receptor beta chains follows, all from one sample in a study of blood T cell repertoires in COVID-19. Data came from immunoSEQ multiplex PCR; TCRdb stores just in-frame clones and leaves some out. The sample lists a few hundred thousand clones, about 87% occurring once. Sequencing was carried out using PBMCs or T cells enriched from blood (not recorded which). These receptors were obtained from a woman in her forties or fifties who had recovered from COVID-19. CDR3s include the opening cysteine and the closing phenylalanine or tryptophan. Fields, in order: CDR3 length, V gene, D gene, clone size, J gene, CDR3 protein, CDR3 DNA. A D gene is named only where the DNA matches it firmly. Clone size is not always given. Where it is, it says once, few, many or a class for expanded clones.

15	TRBV19	.	.	TRBJ1-5	CASSGADYSNQPQHF	TGTGCCAGTAGTGGAGCAGATTATAGCAATCAGCCCCAGCATTTT
14	TRBV29-1	TRBD1	.	TRBJ2-3	CSAWTGRAQGTQYF	TGCAGCGCCTGGACAGGGAGAGCCCAAGGTACGCAGTATTTT
16	TRBV7-2	TRBD1	.	TRBJ1-5	CASSPGGQGYNQPQHF	TGTGCCAGCAGCCCAGGCGGACAGGGTTACAATCAGCCCCAGCATTTT
12	TRBV28	.	.	TRBJ2-7	CASSRRSGEQYF	TGTGCCAGCAGTCGAAGGAGCGGGGAGCAGTACTTC
15	TRBV12-5	.	.	TRBJ1-1	CASGVYGTGNTEAFF	TGTGCTAGTGGTGTATACGGGACTGGAAACACTGAAGCTTTCTTT
16	TRBV27	TRBD2	.	TRBJ2-5	CASSLKRESFQETQYF	TGTGCCAGCAGTTTGAAGCGGGAGTCTTTCCAAGAGACCCAGTACTTC
15	TRBV5-4	.	.	TRBJ2-5	CASSSGTPSAETQYF	TGTGCCAGCAGTTCCGGGACTCCCTCAGCGGAGACCCAGTACTTC
14	TRBV27	TRBD1	once	TRBJ1-5	CASSLGQGSQPQHF	TGTGCCAGCAGTCTAGGACAGGGGAGTCAGCCCCAGCATTTT
15	TRBV10-3	.	.	TRBJ2-1	CAISTGTRQGNEQFF	TGTGCCATCAGTACTGGGACTAGACAGGGCAATGAGCAGTTCTTC
17	TRBV19	.	.	TRBJ2-1	CASSIQRTSVSGNEQFF	TGTGCCAGTAGTATCCAACGGACATCTGTATCGGGCAATGAGCAGTTCTTC
17	TRBV5-6	.	.	TRBJ1-2	CASSGPGQSFNDYGYTF	TGTGCCAGCAGCGGCCCGGGACAAAGCTTTAACGACTATGGCTACACCTTC
13	TRBV7-3	TRBD2	.	TRBJ2-2	CASGTSGLGELFF	TGTGCCAGCGGGACTAGCGGACTCGGGGAGCTGTTTTTT
16	TRBV4-3	.	.	TRBJ1-5	CASSQDHLGPGQPQHF	TGCGCCAGCAGCCAAGATCATCTGGGCCCCGGACAGCCCCAGCATTTT
16	TRBV28	.	.	TRBJ1-4	CASSFGGAATNEKLFF	TGTGCCAGCAGTTTCGGAGGGGCGGCAACCAATGAAAAACTGTTTTTT
13	TRBV7-9	TRBD1	.	TRBJ1-2	CASSRDRGYGYTF	TGTGCCAGCAGCCGGGACAGGGGGTATGGCTACACCTTC
14	TRBV3-1/TRBV3-2	.	.	TRBJ2-7	CASSDGHLIYEQYF	TGTGCCAGCAGCGATGGACACTTAATCTACGAGCAGTACTTC
13	TRBV2	.	.	TRBJ1-6	CASSENKNSPLHF	TGTGCCAGCAGTGAAAATAAAAATTCACCCCTCCACTTT
14	TRBV19	TRBD1	once	TRBJ1-1	CAIRTGGPNTEAFF	TGTGCCATCAGGACAGGGGGCCCGAACACTGAAGCTTTCTTT
16	TRBV4-3	.	.	TRBJ2-1	CASSRERRLGGNEQFF	TGCGCCAGCAGCCGTGAACGGCGCCTGGGAGGAAATGAGCAGTTCTTC
15	TRBV28	TRBD1	.	TRBJ1-5	CASSLTGTGVLPQHF	TGTGCCAGCAGTTTAACCGGGACAGGGGTTTTGCCCCAGCATTTT
15	TRBV11-2	.	.	TRBJ2-1	CASSAQPISGNEQFF	TGTGCCAGCAGCGCTCAGCCAATATCGGGCAATGAGCAGTTCTTC
12	TRBV30	.	.	TRBJ1-1	CAWSPQRTEAFF	TGTGCCTGGAGCCCCCAGCGTACTGAAGCTTTCTTT
17	TRBV3-1/TRBV3-2	TRBD2	.	TRBJ2-1	CASSQDPRTSGNKEQFF	TGTGCCAGCAGCCAAGATCCTAGGACTAGCGGGAACAAGGAGCAGTTCTTC
12	TRBV14	.	.	TRBJ2-2	CASKPRVGELFF	TGTGCCAGCAAGCCGAGGGTGGGGGAGCTGTTTTTT
15	TRBV7-2	TRBD1	few	TRBJ1-1	CASSLGGTGYTEAFF	TGTGCCAGCAGCTTAGGGGGGACAGGTTACACTGAAGCTTTCTTT
17	TRBV5-8	TRBD1	.	TRBJ2-5	CASSPGQGISVSETQYF	TGTGCCAGCAGCCCCGGACAGGGAATATCGGTGTCGGAGACCCAGTACTTC
14	TRBV4-3	.	.	TRBJ1-2	CASSQASGNYGYTF	TGCGCCAGCAGCCAAGCCTCCGGTAACTATGGCTACACCTTC
12	TRBV11-1	.	.	TRBJ1-1	CATGGQYTEAFF	TGTGCCACCGGCGGCCAGTACACTGAAGCTTTCTTT
12	TRBV5-8	.	.	TRBJ1-2	CASSLGGLGYTF	TGTGCCAGCAGCTTAGGGGGTCTTGGCTACACCTTC
13	TRBV5-1	.	once	TRBJ1-1	CASSPGSAGEAFF	TGCGCCAGCAGCCCCGGATCAGCAGGGGAAGCTTTCTTT
15	TRBV28	.	.	TRBJ2-1	CASSLSGYTRNEQFF	TGTGCCAGCAGTTTATCAGGCTATACTCGGAATGAGCAGTTCTTC
15	TRBV28	TRBD1	.	TRBJ1-5	CASSHIRQGGQPQHF	TGTGCCAGCAGTCATATAAGACAGGGTGGTCAGCCCCAGCATTTT
14	TRBV28	.	.	TRBJ1-5	CASSASGLTQPQHF	TGTGCCAGCAGTGCCTCAGGGTTGACACAGCCCCAGCATTTT
16	TRBV21-1	.	.	TRBJ1-5	CASSKLQGARHQPQHF	TGTGCCAGCAGCAAACTACAGGGGGCGAGACATCAGCCCCAGCATTTT
13	TRBV7-2	.	.	TRBJ2-1	CASSLIRVDEQFF	TGTGCCAGCAGCTTAATTAGAGTTGATGAGCAGTTCTTC
13	TRBV28	.	.	TRBJ1-4	CASSFRTNEKLFF	TGTGCCAGCAGTTTCCGAACTAATGAAAAACTGTTTTTT
14	TRBV6-5	TRBD2	.	TRBJ2-1	CASRGAGANGEQFF	TGTGCCAGCAGAGGGGCGGGAGCAAATGGTGAGCAGTTCTTC
13	TRBV10-3	TRBD1	.	TRBJ2-3	CAITGGDTDTQYF	TGTGCCATCACAGGGGGCGACACAGATACGCAGTATTTT
17	TRBV5-8	.	.	TRBJ1-6	CASSLNYPGRAGSPLHF	TGTGCCAGCAGCCTCAATTACCCGGGCAGGGCTGGTTCACCCCTCCACTTT
14	TRBV15	TRBD2	.	TRBJ2-1	CATSRDLASGRMFF	TGTGCCACCAGCAGAGATCTTGCCAGCGGGAGAATGTTCTTC
17	TRBV9	.	.	TRBJ2-1	CASSTRWGSASYNEQFF	TGTGCCAGCAGCACCCGGTGGGGCTCCGCCTCCTACAATGAGCAGTTCTTC
16	TRBV3-1/TRBV3-2	.	.	TRBJ2-7	CASSQVRPRDTYEQYF	TGTGCCAGCAGCCAAGTCCGACCCAGGGATACCTACGAGCAGTACTTC
12	TRBV19	TRBD2	few	TRBJ2-1	CASKGTNNEQFF	TGTGCCAGTAAAGGGACTAACAATGAGCAGTTCTTC
14	TRBV7-2	.	few	TRBJ1-5	CASSGDLEGQPQHF	TGTGCCAGCAGCGGAGACCTAGAGGGTCAGCCCCAGCATTTT
15	TRBV15	.	.	TRBJ1-6	CATSPGTVGVAPLHF	TGTGCCACCAGCCCAGGGACTGTCGGCGTGGCACCCCTCCACTTT
16	TRBV7-2	.	.	TRBJ1-3	CASSLARGNSGNTIYF	TGTGCCAGCAGCTTAGCGAGAGGGAACTCTGGAAACACCATATATTTT
15	TRBV11-2	.	.	TRBJ2-7	CASSATLGGPYEQYF	TGTGCCAGCAGCGCTACCCTAGGGGGTCCTTACGAGCAGTACTTC
15	TRBV27	TRBD1	.	TRBJ2-7	CASSSPRQGYYEQYF	TGTGCCAGCAGTTCGCCGAGACAGGGGTATTACGAGCAGTACTTC
14	TRBV21-1	.	.	TRBJ2-7	CASSKEEETYEQYF	TGTGCCAGCAGCAAAGAGGAGGAAACCTACGAGCAGTACTTC
17	TRBV19	TRBD1	.	TRBJ2-5	CASSPPWGQGGWETQYF	TGTGCCAGTAGTCCCCCCTGGGGACAGGGGGGGTGGGAGACCCAGTACTTC
16	TRBV27	TRBD1	.	TRBJ1-5	CASSPHTPSDRAGQHF	TGTGCCAGCAGCCCCCACACGCCAAGCGACAGGGCGGGCCAGCATTTT
14	TRBV5-4	.	.	TRBJ1-3	CASSLDRSGNTIYF	TGTGCCAGCAGCTTGGACAGATCCGGAAACACCATATATTTT
15	TRBV6-5	TRBD1	.	TRBJ2-7	CASSPGTGFSDEQYF	TGTGCCAGCAGTCCCGGGACAGGGTTTTCCGACGAGCAGTACTTC
18	TRBV3-1/TRBV3-2	.	few	TRBJ1-6	CASSQVFRARSGNSPLHF	TGTGCCAGCAGCCAAGTTTTTCGGGCCAGGTCGGGGAATTCACCCCTCCACTTT
17	TRBV18	.	once	TRBJ2-6	CASSPKGETSGANVLTF	TGTGCCAGCTCGCCGAAGGGGGAGACCTCTGGGGCCAACGTCCTGACTTTC
17	TRBV4-1	.	.	TRBJ1-3	CASSPDSTASSGNTIYF	TGCGCCAGCAGCCCGGATAGCACGGCGAGCTCTGGAAACACCATATATTTT
14	TRBV7-2	.	.	TRBJ2-5	CASSKDRGQETQYF	TGTGCCAGCAGCAAGGACAGAGGACAAGAGACCCAGTACTTC
16	TRBV7-3	.	.	TRBJ1-1	CASSLMARGSDTEAFF	TGTGCCAGCAGCTTAATGGCCCGGGGGTCGGACACTGAAGCTTTCTTT
18	TRBV11-2	TRBD1	.	TRBJ1-5	CASSLGPGGWGSNQPQHF	TGTGCCAGCAGCTTAGGGCCAGGGGGATGGGGTAGCAATCAGCCCCAGCATTTT